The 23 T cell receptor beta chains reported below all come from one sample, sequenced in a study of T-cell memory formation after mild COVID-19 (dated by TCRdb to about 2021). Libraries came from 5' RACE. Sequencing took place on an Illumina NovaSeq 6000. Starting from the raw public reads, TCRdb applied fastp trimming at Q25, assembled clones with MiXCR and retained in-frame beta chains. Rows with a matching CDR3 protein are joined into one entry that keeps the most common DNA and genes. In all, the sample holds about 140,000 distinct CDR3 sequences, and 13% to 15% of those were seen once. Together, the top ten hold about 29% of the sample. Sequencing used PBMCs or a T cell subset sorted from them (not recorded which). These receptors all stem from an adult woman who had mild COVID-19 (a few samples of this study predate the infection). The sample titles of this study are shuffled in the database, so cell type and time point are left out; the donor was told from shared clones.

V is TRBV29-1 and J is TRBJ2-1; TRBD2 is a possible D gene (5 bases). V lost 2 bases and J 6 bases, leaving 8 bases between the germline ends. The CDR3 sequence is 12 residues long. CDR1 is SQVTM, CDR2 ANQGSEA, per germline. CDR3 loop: CSVEPGFNEQFF. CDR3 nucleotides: TGCAGCGTTGAACCGGGATTCAATGAGCAGTTCTTC.

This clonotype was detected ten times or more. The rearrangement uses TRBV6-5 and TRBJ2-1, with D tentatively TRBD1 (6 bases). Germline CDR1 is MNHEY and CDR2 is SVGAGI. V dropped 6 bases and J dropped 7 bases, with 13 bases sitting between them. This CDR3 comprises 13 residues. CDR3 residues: CASRQGGLNEQFF. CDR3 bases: TGTGCCAGCAGACAGGGTGGACTTAATGAGCAGTTCTTC.

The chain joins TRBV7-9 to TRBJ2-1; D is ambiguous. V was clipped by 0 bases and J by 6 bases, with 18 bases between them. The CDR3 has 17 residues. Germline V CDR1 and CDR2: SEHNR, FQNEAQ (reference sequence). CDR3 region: CASSLASLVSGTNEQFF. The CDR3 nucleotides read TGTGCCAGCAGCTTAGCGTCTCTGGTGTCAGGCACCAATGAGCAGTTCTTC.

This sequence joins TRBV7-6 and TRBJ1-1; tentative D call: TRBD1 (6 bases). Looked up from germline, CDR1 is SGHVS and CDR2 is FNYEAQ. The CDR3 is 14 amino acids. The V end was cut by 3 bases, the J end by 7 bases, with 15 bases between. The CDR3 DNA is TGTGCCAGCAGCTTGATTCAGGGGCGGGATGAAGCTTTCTTT. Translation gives CASSLIQGRDEAFF.

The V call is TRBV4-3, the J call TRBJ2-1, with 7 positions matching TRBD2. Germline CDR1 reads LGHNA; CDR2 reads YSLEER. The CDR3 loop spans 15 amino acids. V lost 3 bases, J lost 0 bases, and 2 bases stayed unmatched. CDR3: CASSHGRSSYNEQFF. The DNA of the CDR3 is TGCGCCAGCAGCCACGGGAGGAGCTCCTACAATGAGCAGTTCTTC.

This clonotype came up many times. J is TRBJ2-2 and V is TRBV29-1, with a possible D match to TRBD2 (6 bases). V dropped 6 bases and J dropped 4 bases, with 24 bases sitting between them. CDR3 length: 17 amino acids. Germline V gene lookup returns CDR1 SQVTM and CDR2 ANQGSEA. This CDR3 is CSVRRGDSESPTGELFF. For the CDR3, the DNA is TGCAGCGTCCGGCGTGGGGACTCCGAATCCCCCACCGGGGAGCTGTTTTTT.

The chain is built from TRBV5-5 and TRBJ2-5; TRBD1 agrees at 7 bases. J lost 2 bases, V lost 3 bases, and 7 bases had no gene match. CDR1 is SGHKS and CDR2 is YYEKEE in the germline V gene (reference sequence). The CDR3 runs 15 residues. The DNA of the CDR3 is TGTGCCAGCAGCTCGCTGACAGGGCTACAAGAGACCCAGTACTTC. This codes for CASSSLTGLQETQYF. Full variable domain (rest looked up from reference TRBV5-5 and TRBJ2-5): DAGVTQSPTHLIKTRGQQVTLRCSPISGHKSVSWYQQVLGQGPQFIFQYYEKEERGRGNFPDRFSARQFPNYSSELNVNALLLGDSALYLCASSSLTGLQETQYFGPGTRLLVL.

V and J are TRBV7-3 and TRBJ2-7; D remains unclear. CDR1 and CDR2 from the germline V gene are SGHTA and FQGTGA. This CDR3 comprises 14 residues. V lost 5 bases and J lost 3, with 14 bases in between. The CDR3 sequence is CASSRMAGGYEQYF. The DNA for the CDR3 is TGTGCCAGCAGCCGTATGGCAGGCGGCTACGAGCAGTACTTC.

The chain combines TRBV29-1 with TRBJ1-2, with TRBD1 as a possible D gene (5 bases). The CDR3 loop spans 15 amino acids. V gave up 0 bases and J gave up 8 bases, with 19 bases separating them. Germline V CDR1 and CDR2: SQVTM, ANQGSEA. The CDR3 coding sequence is TGCAGCGTTGAAGAGGCGTCGTCGTCTGGGGGAGGCTACACCTTC. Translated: CSVEEASSSGGGYTF.

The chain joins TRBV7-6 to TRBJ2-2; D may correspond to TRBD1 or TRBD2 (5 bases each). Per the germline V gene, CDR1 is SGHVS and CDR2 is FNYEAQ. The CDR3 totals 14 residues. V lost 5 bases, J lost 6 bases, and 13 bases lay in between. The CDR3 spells CASSPGTSSGELFF. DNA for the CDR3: TGTGCCAGCAGCCCCGGGACGTCATCCGGGGAGCTGTTTTTT.

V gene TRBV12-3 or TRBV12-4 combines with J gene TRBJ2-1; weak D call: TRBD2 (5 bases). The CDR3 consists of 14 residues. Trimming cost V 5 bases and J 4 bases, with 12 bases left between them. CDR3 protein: CASSAGEKYNEQFF. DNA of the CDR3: TGTGCCAGCAGTGCCGGGGAAAAGTACAATGAGCAGTTCTTC.

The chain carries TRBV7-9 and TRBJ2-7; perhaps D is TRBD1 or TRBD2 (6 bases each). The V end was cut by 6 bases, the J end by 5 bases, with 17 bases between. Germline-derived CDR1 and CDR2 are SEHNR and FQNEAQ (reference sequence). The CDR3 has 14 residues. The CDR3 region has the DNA TGTGCCAGCAGAACGGGGGCCCCCTTAGACGAGCAGTACTTC. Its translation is CASRTGAPLDEQYF.

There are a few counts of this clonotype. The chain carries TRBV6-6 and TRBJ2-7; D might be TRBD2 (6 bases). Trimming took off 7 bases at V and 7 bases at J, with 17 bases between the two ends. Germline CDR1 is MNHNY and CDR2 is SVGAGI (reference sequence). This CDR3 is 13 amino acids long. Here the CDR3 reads CASTLGGLREQYF. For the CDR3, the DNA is TGTGCCAGCACTCTAGGAGGGCTGAGGGAGCAGTACTTC.

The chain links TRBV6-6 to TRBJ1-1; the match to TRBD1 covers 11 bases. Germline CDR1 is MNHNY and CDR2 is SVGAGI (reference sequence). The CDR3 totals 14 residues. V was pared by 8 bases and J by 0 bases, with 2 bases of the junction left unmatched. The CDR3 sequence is CASGTGGLNTEAFF. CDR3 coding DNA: TGTGCCAGCGGGACAGGGGGGTTGAACACTGAAGCTTTCTTT.

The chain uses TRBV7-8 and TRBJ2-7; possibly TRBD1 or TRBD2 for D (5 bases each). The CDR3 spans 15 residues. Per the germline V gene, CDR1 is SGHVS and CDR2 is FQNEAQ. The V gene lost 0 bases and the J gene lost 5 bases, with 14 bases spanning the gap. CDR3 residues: CASSLARAGNHEQYF. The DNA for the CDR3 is TGTGCCAGCAGCTTAGCGAGGGCAGGGAATCACGAGCAGTACTTC.

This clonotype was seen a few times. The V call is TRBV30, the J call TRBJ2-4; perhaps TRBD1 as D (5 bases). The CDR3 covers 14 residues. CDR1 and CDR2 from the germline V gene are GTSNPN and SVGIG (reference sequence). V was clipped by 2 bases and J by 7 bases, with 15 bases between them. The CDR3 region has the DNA TGTGCCTGGAGTTTTGGGCAGGGATGGAACATTCAGTACTTC. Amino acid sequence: CAWSFGQGWNIQYF.

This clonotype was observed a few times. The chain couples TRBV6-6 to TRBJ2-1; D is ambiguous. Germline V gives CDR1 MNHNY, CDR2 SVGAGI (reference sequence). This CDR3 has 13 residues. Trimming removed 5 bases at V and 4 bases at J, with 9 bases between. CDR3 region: CASSPQKYNEQFF. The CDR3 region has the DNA TGTGCCAGCAGTCCACAGAAATACAATGAGCAGTTCTTC.

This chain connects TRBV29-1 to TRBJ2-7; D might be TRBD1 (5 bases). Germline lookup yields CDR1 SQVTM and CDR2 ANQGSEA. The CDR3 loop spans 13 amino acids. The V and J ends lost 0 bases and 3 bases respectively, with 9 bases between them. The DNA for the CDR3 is TGCAGCGTTGAAGATAGGGGCAGCTACGAGCAGTACTTC. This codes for CSVEDRGSYEQYF.

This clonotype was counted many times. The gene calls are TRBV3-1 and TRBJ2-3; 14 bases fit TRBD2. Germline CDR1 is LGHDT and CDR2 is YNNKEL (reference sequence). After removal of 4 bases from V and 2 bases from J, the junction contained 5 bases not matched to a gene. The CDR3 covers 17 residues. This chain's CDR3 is CASSPGLAGELTDTQYF. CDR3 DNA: TGTGCCAGCAGCCCGGGACTAGCGGGAGAGCTCACAGATACGCAGTATTTT.

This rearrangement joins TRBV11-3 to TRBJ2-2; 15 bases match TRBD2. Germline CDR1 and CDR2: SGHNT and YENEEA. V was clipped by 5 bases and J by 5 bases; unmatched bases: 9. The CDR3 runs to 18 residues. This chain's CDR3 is CASSLSGLAGGPTGELFF. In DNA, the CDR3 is TGTGCCAGCAGCCTCTCAGGACTAGCGGGAGGGCCTACCGGGGAGCTGTTTTTT.

CDR3 DNA: TGTGCCAGCAGCTTACCAGGGGTTGGCAATCAGCCCCAGCATTTT. Translated: CASSLPGVGNQPQHF. This chain connects TRBV7-8 to TRBJ1-5, with a possible D match to TRBD1 (6 bases). V lost 2 bases to trimming and J lost 2 bases, with 10 bases between them. The length of the CDR3 is 15 residues. Germline V gives CDR1 SGHVS, CDR2 FQNEAQ.

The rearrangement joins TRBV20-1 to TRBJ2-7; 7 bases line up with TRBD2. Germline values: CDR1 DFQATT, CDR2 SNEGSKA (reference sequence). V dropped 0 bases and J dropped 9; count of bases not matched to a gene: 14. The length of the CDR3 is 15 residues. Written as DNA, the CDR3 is TGCAGTGCTAGAGATATGGGGAGGGACTCGGTTTTGCAGTACTTC. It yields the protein CSARDMGRDSVLQYF.

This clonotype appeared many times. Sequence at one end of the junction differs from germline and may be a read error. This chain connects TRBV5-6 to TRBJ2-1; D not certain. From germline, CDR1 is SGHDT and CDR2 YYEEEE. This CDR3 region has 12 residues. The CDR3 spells CASSLAYNEQFF. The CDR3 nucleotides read TGCGCCAGCAGCTTGGCCTACAATGAGCAGTTCTTC.